The entry below gives a single T cell receptor beta chain sequence along with its context. Its antigen is unidentified. The data were taken from a study of cytotoxic CD8 clonotypes in ibrutinib-treated CLL. On the study more broadly: The sample average was roughly 240,000 productive templates and 85,000 to 100,000 productive rearrangements.

CDR1 SGHAT and CDR2 FQNNGV come from the germline V gene. The CDR3 has 15 amino acids. Trimming removed 2 bases at V and 2 bases at J, with 12 bases between. Assay used: immunoSEQ multiplex PCR; TCRdb lists only in-frame clones, some missing. The sample records hundreds of thousands of clones, 75% to 85% being singletons. Study outcomes and limitations: Sampling times (in sustained-remission versus progressing patients) were not the same. Age-matched healthy donor levels were exceeded by baseline clonality, which tracked circulating CD8+ T-cell counts.

V gene TRBV11-2 combines with J gene TRBJ1-2; a weak D match, TRBD1 (5 bases). This specimen consisted of PBMCs, obtained after 12 months of ibrutinib treatment. The sequence came from a human donor with chronic lymphocytic leukemia. The CDR3 region is CASSLSREGNYGYTF. DNA for the CDR3: TGTGCCAGCAGCTTATCCCGGGAGGGGAACTATGGCTACACCTTC.